Here is one TCR beta chain with its context. This CDR3 has 18 amino acids. The germline V gene encodes CDR1 MNHEY and CDR2 SMNVEV (reference sequence). Trimming removed 2 bases from V and 6 bases from J; junction bases left unmatched: 9. Samples underwent the assay at deep level. Sequencing used immunoSEQ multiplex PCR; TCRdb keeps in-frame clones, though not all of them. This table has 1,400,000 or so clones, about 98.5% appearing once. This entry comes from a study of shared clonotypes between healthy human individuals. In the CD4+ fraction, cells were divided into CD45RA+ naive and CD45RA-negative memory subsets.

The sequenced sample was naive CD4+ T cells sorted from blood. Subset specified: CD45RA+ positively selected. The V gene is TRBV27, the J gene TRBJ2-1; 14 bases agree with TRBD2. This clonotype was sampled from a man aged 25-45 years in good health. In nucleotides, the CDR3 is TGTGCCAGCAGTTTAAGTGGACTAGCGGGAGGAGGTGTCAATGAGCAGTTCTTC. Protein product: CASSLSGLAGGGVNEQFF.